The 29 T cell receptor beta chains in this list originate from one sample, sequenced in a study of CDR3 diversity in severe acne (dated by TCRdb to 2018 to 2020). Library preparation employed PCR. Sequencing relied on an Illumina HiSeq 2000. TCRdb itself trimmed the public reads at Q25 with fastp, ran MiXCR and retained productive beta chains. Duplicate CDR3 protein sequences are folded into a single record with the most common DNA and genes. This sample comprises roughly 100,000 distinct CDR3 sequences, under 60% of them detected only once. The ten largest make up 9.5% to 15% of the sample. Sequencing was carried out using blood. These receptors were collected from a male donor with acne.

This sequence joins TRBV10-3 and TRBJ1-2; no clear D. CDR1 is ENHRY, CDR2 SYGVKD, per germline. V lost 0 bases to trimming and J lost 3 bases, with 8 bases between them. This CDR3 region has 14 residues. The DNA for the CDR3 is TGTGCCATCAGTGAGTCGGAAGGGTACTATGGCTACACCTTC. Translation gives CAISESEGYYGYTF.

The chain has TRBV24-1 and TRBJ2-7; D possibly corresponds to TRBD2 (6 bases). Trimming left V 4 bases short and J 4 bases short, with 7 bases between. CDR3 length: 12 residues. The V gene's germline CDR1 is KGHDR and CDR2 SFDVKD. Here the CDR3 reads CATSEEGYEQYF. The DNA of the CDR3 is TGTGCCACCAGTGAGGAGGGGTACGAGCAGTACTTC.

The chain employs TRBV29-1 and TRBJ1-2; 9 nucleotides align to TRBD1. Looked up from germline, CDR1 is SQVTM and CDR2 is ANQGSEA. J lost 8 bases, V lost 0 bases, and 7 bases had no gene match. CDR3 length: 14 residues. CDR3 amino acids: CSVEEGTGFVGYTF. The CDR3 bases are TGCAGCGTTGAAGAGGGGACAGGGTTTGTCGGCTACACCTTC.

The chain joins TRBV10-3 to TRBJ2-5; TRBD2 matches 7 bases. The CDR3 contains 12 residues. Per the germline V gene, CDR1 is ENHRY and CDR2 is SYGVKD. Trimming cost V 3 bases and J 10 bases; bases outside gene matches: 5. The CDR3 reads CAISEPRGDQYF. The DNA for the CDR3 is TGTGCCATCAGTGAACCTCGGGGGGACCAGTACTTC.

The chain employs TRBV24-1 and TRBJ1-2, with TRBD1 matching over 8 bases. V dropped 4 bases and J dropped 4; count of bases not matched to a gene: 7. This CDR3 has 15 residues. Germline V gene lookup returns CDR1 KGHDR and CDR2 SFDVKD. Here the CDR3 reads CATSEDRGGSYGYTF. The CDR3 DNA follows: TGTGCCACCAGTGAAGACAGGGGAGGCAGCTATGGCTACACCTTC.

The chain uses TRBV28 and TRBJ1-2; TRBD1 matches 10 bases. Germline V lookup: CDR1 MDHEN, CDR2 SYDVKM. V trimming: 6 bases; J trimming: 0 bases; junction bases outside the gene matches: 4. This CDR3 contains 15 residues. DNA for the CDR3: TGTGCCAGCAGACGACAGGGGGCTTCTAACTATGGCTACACCTTC. Amino acids: CASRRQGASNYGYTF.

V is TRBV11-2 and J is TRBJ1-2; D unclear. Trimming took 3 bases from V and 5 from J, leaving 13 bases between them. CDR1 and CDR2 from the germline V gene are SGHAT and FQNNGV. The CDR3 is 14 residues long. The CDR3 reads CASSFTRTEYGYTF. CDR3 DNA: TGTGCCAGCAGCTTTACCCGGACTGAGTATGGCTACACCTTC. Full variable domain (outside the CDR3, taken from reference TRBV11-2 and TRBJ1-2): EAGVAQSPRYKIIEKRQSVAFWCNPISGHATLYWYQQILGQGPKLLIQFQNNGVVDDSQLPKDRFSAERLKGVDSTLKIQPAKLEDSAVYLCASSFTRTEYGYTFGSGTRLTVV.

This sequence joins TRBV4-2 and TRBJ2-7; D remains unclear. The germline V and J ends were trimmed by 1 base and 6 bases, with 10 bases remaining between them. CDR3 length: 13 residues. From germline, CDR1 is LGHNA and CDR2 YNFKEQ. CDR3 in amino acids: CASSQVIGSEQYF. The CDR3 nucleotides are TGTGCCAGCAGCCAAGTCATAGGCAGCGAGCAGTACTTC.

V and J are TRBV7-9 and TRBJ1-2; weak D call: TRBD1 (5 bases). The CDR3 sequence is 15 residues long. The germline V gene has CDR1 SEHNR and CDR2 FQNEAQ (reference sequence). V was pared by 5 bases and J by 1 base, with 14 bases between. CDR3 bases: TGTGCCAGCAGCGGGGAGGGGCCGGATAACTATGGCTACACCTTC. Translated, it gives CASSGEGPDNYGYTF.

This clonotype was detected many times. V usage is TRBV9 and J usage is TRBJ2-3, with D maybe TRBD1 (6 bases). The length of the CDR3 is 15 residues. Germline CDR1 reads SGDLS; CDR2 reads YYNGEE. V dropped 0 bases and J dropped 6 bases, with 14 bases sitting between them. The CDR3 spells CASSVAGAGMDTQYF. In nucleotides, the CDR3 is TGTGCCAGCAGCGTAGCAGGGGCAGGGATGGATACGCAGTATTTT. The full variable domain, in which reference TRBV9 and TRBJ2-3 provide the parts outside the CDR3, is DSGVTQTPKHLITATGQRVTLRCSPRSGDLSVYWYQQSLDQGLQFLIQYYNGEERAKGNILERFSAQQFPDLHSELNLSSLELGDSALYFCASSVAGAGMDTQYFGPGTRLTVL.

In its sample, this clonotype was seen a few times. The V gene is TRBV27, the J gene TRBJ1-6; TRBD1 might be the D (6 bases). Germline CDR1 reads MNHEY; CDR2 reads SMNVEV (reference sequence). There are 19 residues in the CDR3. V lost 5 bases, J lost 0 bases, and 20 bases lay in between. In DNA form, the CDR3 reads TGTGCCAGCAGTCCACCGAAGATACAGGGTAGCTCCTATAATTCACCCCTCCACTTT. Protein product: CASSPPKIQGSSYNSPLHF.

This clonotype was counted between two and nine times. V gene TRBV6-5 combines with J gene TRBJ1-4; no firm D call. V was shortened by 5 bases and J by 7 bases, with 11 bases between the two germline ends. CDR1 and CDR2 from the germline V gene are MNHEY and SVGAGI. The CDR3 is 13 residues long. The CDR3 reads CASSDLTSEKLFF. CDR3 in DNA: TGTGCCAGCAGTGACCTCACGAGTGAAAAACTGTTTTTT.

This chain connects TRBV6-5 to TRBJ2-3; D perhaps matches TRBD2 (5 bases). The CDR3 covers 15 residues. Germline values: CDR1 MNHEY, CDR2 SVGAGI. V was shortened by 6 bases and J by 2 bases, with 15 bases between the two germline ends. CDR3 bases: TGTGCCAGCAGGGGTGCGGGTGGAAACACAGATACGCAGTATTTT. It is translated as CASRGAGGNTDTQYF.

This rearrangement joins TRBV29-1 to TRBJ1-2; 9 nucleotides align to TRBD1. The CDR3 has 13 amino acids. J was trimmed by 3 bases and V by 8 bases; bases with no gene match: 7. Per the germline V gene, CDR1 is SQVTM and CDR2 is ANQGSEA. CDR3 amino acids: CSLSGQGYYGYTF. The CDR3 DNA is TGCAGCTTATCGGGACAGGGCTACTATGGCTACACCTTC.

This clonotype came up a few times. This sequence joins TRBV28 and TRBJ2-1, with unresolved D. Germline V gene sequence: CDR1 MDHEN, CDR2 SYDVKM. The length of the CDR3 is 12 residues. The ends were cut back, 5 bases at V and 6 bases at J, with 8 bases in the middle. The CDR3 region is CASSIQGNEQFF. CDR3 DNA: TGTGCCAGCAGTATCCAAGGCAATGAGCAGTTCTTC. Using reference TRBV28 and TRBJ2-1 for the parts outside the CDR3, the full variable domain is DVKVTQSSRYLVKRTGEKVFLECVQDMDHENMFWYRQDPGLGLRLIYFSYDVKMKEKGDIPEGYSVSREKKERFSLILESASTNQTSMYLCASSIQGNEQFFGPGTRLTVL.

The rearrangement uses TRBV7-6 and TRBJ2-7; D is undetermined. Trimming pared 1 base from V and 3 bases from J, leaving 10 bases between. Germline V CDR1 and CDR2: SGHVS, FNYEAQ. The CDR3 is 14 amino acids. The CDR3: CASSLDLYDYEQYF. CDR3 sequence (DNA): TGTGCCAGCAGCTTAGACTTATATGACTACGAGCAGTACTTC.

For the CDR3, the DNA is TGTGCCAGCAGTCCGGGGACAGGGGGAGAAAAACTGTTTTTT. This sequence encodes CASSPGTGGEKLFF. The chain uses TRBV28 and TRBJ1-4; 11 positions agree with TRBD1. The J segment lost 8 bases and the V segment lost 5 bases, leaving 4 bases of the junction unmatched. The length of the CDR3 is 14 residues. Germline V lookup: CDR1 MDHEN, CDR2 SYDVKM.

The V and J genes are TRBV20-1 and TRBJ2-2; 12 bases align to TRBD2. The CDR3 extends over 15 amino acids. The V gene's germline CDR1 is DFQATT and CDR2 SNEGSKA (reference sequence). With 5 bases clipped from V and 7 bases from J, the junction kept 8 bases outside the gene matches. CDR3 DNA sequence: TGCAGTGCTGCCGGACTAGCGGGAAGGGTCGGGGAGCTGTTTTTT. Translated: CSAAGLAGRVGELFF.

V usage is TRBV7-2 and J usage is TRBJ2-7, with 11 bases matching TRBD2. The CDR3 is made up of 15 amino acids. Germline V gene sequence: CDR1 SGHTA, CDR2 FQGNSA. V was clipped by 5 bases and J by 4 bases; unmatched bases: 7. The CDR3 DNA follows: TGTGCCAGCAGCGCCGCACTAGCGGGAGTATACGAGCAGTACTTC. It yields the protein CASSAALAGVYEQYF. Together with reference TRBV7-2 and TRBJ2-7, the CDR3 gives the full variable domain: GAGVSQSPSNKVTEKGKDVELRCDPISGHTALYWYRQSLGQGLEFLIYFQGNSAPDKSGLPSDRFSAERTGGSVSTLTIQRTQQEDSAVYLCASSAALAGVYEQYFGPGTRLTVT.

The table lists this clonotype with a few counts. The chain links TRBV11-1 to TRBJ1-5; no clear D gene. V lost 1 base and J 7 bases, leaving 8 bases between the germline ends. The germline V gene encodes CDR1 SGHAT and CDR2 FQDESV (reference sequence). The CDR3 contains 13 residues. CDR3: CASSLDNGQPQHF. The CDR3 bases are TGTGCCAGCAGCTTAGACAATGGCCAGCCCCAGCATTTT.

This clonotype was observed a single time. The V gene is TRBV4-3, the J gene TRBJ2-7; D call uncertain. Germline V CDR1 and CDR2: LGHNA, YSLEER. CDR3 length equals 13 residues. V lost 1 base, J lost 4 bases, and 8 bases lay in between. Written as DNA, the CDR3 is TGCGCCAGCAGCCAAGGATGGTTTTACGAGCAGTACTTC. Its protein product is CASSQGWFYEQYF.

V is TRBV14 and J is TRBJ2-5; D is perhaps TRBD2 (6 bases). Trimming stripped 0 bases from V and 1 base from J, with 12 bases between. CDR3 length equals 16 residues. Germline V gives CDR1 SGHDN, CDR2 FVKESK. The CDR3 loop reads CASSQEAGTTQETQYF. CDR3 coding DNA: TGTGCCAGCAGCCAAGAGGCGGGAACTACCCAAGAGACCCAGTACTTC.

The CDR3 sequence is CASSLDRGLAWAFF. CDR3 nucleotide sequence: TGTGCCAGCAGCTTGGACAGGGGGCTCGCTTGGGCTTTCTTT. V usage is TRBV11-2 and J usage is TRBJ1-1; 11 bases match TRBD1. There are 14 residues in the CDR3. Germline loops: CDR1 SGHAT, CDR2 FQNNGV. The ends lost 3 bases at V and 11 bases at J; junction bases unmatched: 8.

This clonotype was found a few times. The CDR3 DNA reads as TGTGCCACCAGCAGGTTCGGCAAAGAGACCCAGTACTTC. As protein: CATSRFGKETQYF. This chain links TRBV15 with TRBJ2-5; D remains ambiguous. The V and J ends lost 3 bases and 3 bases respectively, with 8 bases between them. The CDR3 extends over 13 amino acids. The germline V gene encodes CDR1 LNHNV and CDR2 YYDKDF (reference sequence).

This clonotype was observed at least ten times. J is TRBJ1-5 and V is TRBV29-1; TRBD1 agrees at 9 bases. This CDR3 has 14 amino acids. Germline lookup yields CDR1 SQVTM and CDR2 ANQGSEA. V lost 5 bases and J lost 6; bases outside the gene matches: 8. The CDR3 here is CSVSTGTGSQPQHF. As DNA, the CDR3 is TGCAGCGTTTCAACCGGGACAGGGAGTCAGCCCCAGCATTTT.

V usage is TRBV19 and J usage is TRBJ1-4, with D unresolved. The CDR3 is made up of 13 amino acids. In germline, CDR1 is LNHDA, CDR2 SQIVND (reference sequence). The germline V and J ends were trimmed by 4 bases and 5 bases, with 8 bases remaining between them. CDR3 loop: CASSTTANEKLFF. DNA for the CDR3: TGTGCCAGTAGTACCACGGCGAATGAAAAACTGTTTTTT.

Within the sample, this clonotype is medium-sized. The V and J genes are TRBV20-1 and TRBJ1-6, with D possibly matching TRBD1 (5 bases). Germline CDR1 DFQATT, CDR2 SNEGSKA (reference sequence). Between the trimmed V and J ends, which lost 4 bases and 9 bases, there was a span of 19 bases. This CDR3 is 15 amino acids long. In nucleotides, the CDR3 is TGCAGTGCTAAATACATGGCGGGGGGGACTTCACCCCTCCACTTT. Protein sequence: CSAKYMAGGTSPLHF.

The chain recombines TRBV12-3 or TRBV12-4 with TRBJ1-6; D gene unclear. This CDR3 spans 13 amino acids. The germline V and J ends were trimmed by 5 bases and 10 bases, with 12 bases remaining between them. CDR3 DNA: TGTGCCAGCAGTATTTGGCCTGGGTCACCCCTCCACTTT. Its protein product is CASSIWPGSPLHF.

A remark on this clonotype: The junction and the germline gene differ at one end; a read error may be behind it. This chain uses TRBV20-1 with TRBJ2-2; 14 positions agree with TRBD2. The germline gives CDR1 DFQATT, CDR2 SNEGSKA (reference sequence). The CDR3 extends over 15 amino acids. In DNA form, the CDR3 reads TGCAGTGCCAAGGGACTAGCGGGAGCGGGCGGGGCGCTGGTCTTT. As protein: CSAKGLAGAGGALVF.